The 26 T cell receptor beta chains listed next were all sequenced from one sample in a study of regulatory T cells in long-lasting Graves disease. For TCR beta, libraries came from iRepertoire HTBI primers and Arm-PCR of CDR3 regions. In TCRdb, the multiplex PCR reads were re-called with MiXCR into one record per CDR3 protein. The data hold approximately 540,000 distinct CDR3 sequences, with about 12% observed a single time. As to time point: newly diagnosed GD, antithyroid drugs for less than 3 months. Generation of the TCR library employed RNA extracted from PBMCs. This same sample was also taken into another study, of T cells in Graves' hyperthyroidism and ophthalmopathy.

This sample comprised peripheral blood mononuclear cells (PBMCs), obtained at new diagnosis, from a patient treated with antithyroid drugs. Receptors were obtained from a woman aged 25 to 39 with Graves disease.

This clonotype occurred many times. This chain joins TRBV6-5 and TRBJ2-5; 11 bases are a match to TRBD2. Germline loops: CDR1 MNHEY, CDR2 SVGAGI. There are 16 residues in the CDR3. J gave up 5 bases and V 3 bases, and 8 bases lay outside the gene matches. The CDR3 region is CASSYSGRGIRETQYF. CDR3 nucleotides: TGTGCCAGCAGTTATAGCGGGAGGGGTATTCGGGAGACCCAGTACTTC.

The chain combines TRBV7-3 with TRBJ2-3, with TRBD2 matching over 7 bases. Germline CDR1 is SGHTA and CDR2 is FQGTGA. The CDR3 loop spans 15 amino acids. J gave up 6 bases and V 2 bases, and 8 bases lay outside the gene matches. This CDR3 reads CASSLHPGGIDTQYF. The DNA of the CDR3 is TGTGCCAGCAGCTTACATCCGGGAGGTATTGATACGCAGTATTTT.

Many counts were recorded for this clonotype. J is TRBJ2-1 and V is TRBV3-1, with TRBD2 matching over 12 bases. V lost 2 bases, J lost 7 bases, and 9 bases stayed unmatched. Germline CDR1 LGHDT, CDR2 YNNKEL (reference sequence). The CDR3 runs 17 residues. The CDR3 loop reads CASSQYLTSGRMNEQFF. The CDR3 bases are TGTGCCAGCAGCCAATACCTTACTAGCGGGAGGATGAATGAGCAGTTCTTC.

The chain recombines TRBV24-1 with TRBJ2-1; D not certain. V was trimmed by 9 bases and J by 0 bases, leaving 14 bases between them. The CDR3 extends over 15 amino acids. Germline values: CDR1 KGHDR, CDR2 SFDVKD. Here the CDR3 DNA reads TGTGCCACCGCACCCACACGTAGCTCCTACAATGAGCAGTTCTTC. Protein sequence: CATAPTRSSYNEQFF.

This clonotype was observed at least ten times. The rearrangement uses TRBV7-9 and TRBJ1-6; D gene unclear. The V end was cut by 6 bases, the J end by 12 bases, with 21 bases between. The CDR3 covers 15 residues. Germline V gene data show CDR1 as SEHNR and CDR2 as FQNEAQ (reference sequence). CDR3 nucleotides: TGTGCCAGCAGTCGCAGCGGTGAAGGGAATGGACCCCTCCACTTT. It translates to CASSRSGEGNGPLHF.

The J gene is TRBJ1-6, the V gene TRBV27, with 8 bases identical to TRBD1. Germline trimming cut 1 base from V and 10 bases from J; bases unmatched to any gene: 6. The CDR3 is 15 residues long. Looked up from germline, CDR1 is MNHEY and CDR2 is SMNVEV (reference sequence). The CDR3 reads CASSLLDRVRSPLHF. In DNA, the CDR3 is TGTGCCAGCAGTTTATTGGACAGGGTACGATCACCCCTCCACTTT.

The chain uses TRBV19 and TRBJ2-5, with 10 bases fitting TRBD2. CDR3 length equals 18 residues. The germline CDR1 and CDR2 sequences are LNHDA and SQIVND (reference sequence). V gave up 8 bases and J gave up 1 base; unmatched junction bases: 16. CDR3: CASEEASGSSSGQETQYF. The DNA of the CDR3 is TGTGCCAGTGAGGAGGCTAGCGGGAGTAGTAGCGGCCAAGAGACCCAGTACTTC.

This clonotype was detected ten times or more. V is TRBV6-2 or TRBV6-3 and J is TRBJ1-5; D unresolved. Between the trimmed V and J ends, which lost 1 base and 3 bases, there was a span of 10 bases. The germline V gene has CDR1 MNHEY and CDR2 SVGEGT. The CDR3 loop spans 15 amino acids. The CDR3 is CASSYFGKNNQPQHF. CDR3 in DNA: TGTGCCAGCAGTTACTTCGGGAAGAACAATCAGCCCCAGCATTTT.

The chain couples TRBV7-9 to TRBJ2-3; no clear D. The length of the CDR3 is 15 residues. The V and J ends lost 4 bases and 6 bases respectively, with 17 bases between them. Germline CDR1 is SEHNR and CDR2 is FQNEAQ (reference sequence). This chain's CDR3 is CASSSIGLAPDTQYF. DNA for the CDR3: TGTGCCAGCAGCTCCATCGGGCTGGCGCCGGATACGCAGTATTTT. The full variable domain, with the rest looked up from reference TRBV7-9 and TRBJ2-3, is DTGVSQNPRHKITKRGQNVTFRCDPISEHNRLYWYRQTLGQGPEFLTYFQNEAQLEKSRLLSDRFSAERPKGSFSTLEIQRTEQGDSAMYLCASSSIGLAPDTQYFGPGTRLTVL.

With respect to this clonotype: Possible read error: a much larger clone is one base away. J is TRBJ1-1 and V is TRBV19; D is unresolved. CDR1 LNHDA and CDR2 SQIVND come from the germline V gene (reference sequence). The CDR3 is made up of 14 amino acids. CDR3 in DNA: TGTGCCAGTCGTATAAGGGCAGCCCTCACTGAAGCTTTCTTT. It codes for CASRIRAALTEAFF.

This clonotype was detected ten times or more. The V call is TRBV2, the J call TRBJ1-1; the D is unclear. Germline V gene lookup returns CDR1 SNHLY and CDR2 FYNNEI. V was trimmed by 1 base and J by 2 bases, leaving 11 bases between them. The length of the CDR3 is 15 residues. CDR3 in amino acids: CASSEDTGSNTEAFF. The CDR3, as DNA: TGTGCCAGCAGTGAAGATACGGGATCAAACACTGAAGCTTTCTTT.

J is TRBJ2-7 and V is TRBV19; either TRBD1 or TRBD2 may fit D (5 bases each). This CDR3 has 14 amino acids. Trimming stripped 6 bases from V and 3 bases from J, with 15 bases between. Germline V gene lookup returns CDR1 LNHDA and CDR2 SQIVND (reference sequence). The CDR3 reads CASSPGAGFYEQYF. In DNA form, the CDR3 reads TGTGCCAGTAGCCCCGGGGCAGGTTTCTACGAGCAGTACTTC.

This clonotype has just a few counts. This chain connects TRBV9 to TRBJ2-1; the match to TRBD1 covers 8 bases. The trim removed 0 bases at V and 8 bases at J, leaving 7 bases unmatched. CDR3 size: 15 residues. From germline, CDR1 is SGDLS and CDR2 YYNGEE. CDR3 DNA: TGTGCCAGCAGCGTAGTCGGCAGGGGGCGGGATGAGCAGTTCTTC. Its translation is CASSVVGRGRDEQFF.

This clonotype was seen more than once but under ten times. The V gene is TRBV9, the J gene TRBJ2-5; D gene uncertain. Germline V gene sequence: CDR1 SGDLS, CDR2 YYNGEE. V lost 2 bases to trimming and J lost 4 bases, with 12 bases between them. The CDR3 consists of 14 residues. CDR3 nucleotides: TGTGCCAGCAGCGTCCATTCTGCGAGAGAGACCCAGTACTTC. Translating gives CASSVHSARETQYF.

This clonotype was observed at least ten times. CDR3 amino acids: CASSYSGGTEAFF. The DNA for the CDR3 is TGTGCCAGCAGTTACAGCGGAGGCACTGAAGCTTTCTTT. J is TRBJ1-1 and V is TRBV6-2 or TRBV6-3; D unresolved. Germline V gene lookup returns CDR1 MNHEY and CDR2 SVGEGT. This CDR3 comprises 13 residues. Trimming took 2 bases from V and 4 from J, leaving 8 bases between them.

This clonotype has ten or more counts. The CDR3 loop is CASSLRDNGANEQFF. The CDR3 bases are TGTGCCAGCAGCCTCCGGGACAATGGAGCCAATGAGCAGTTCTTC. V gene TRBV5-6 combines with J gene TRBJ2-1, with D perhaps TRBD1 (6 bases). Trimming shortened V by 4 bases and J by 6 bases, and 17 bases separated the two germline ends. The CDR3 is 15 amino acids. CDR1 SGHDT and CDR2 YYEEEE come from the germline V gene.

This clonotype was detected a few times. The V and J genes are TRBV19 and TRBJ2-4; D unresolved. The germline V and J ends were trimmed by 7 bases and 9 bases, with 22 bases remaining between them. Germline V CDR1 and CDR2: LNHDA, SQIVND (reference sequence). This CDR3 spans 15 amino acids. The DNA of the CDR3 is TGTGCCAGTACCGCCGGATGGGATCTGAGAAGCATTCAGTACTTC. It specifies CASTAGWDLRSIQYF.

This clonotype was counted many times. The chain couples TRBV18 to TRBJ2-5, with D hard to call. The CDR3 has 12 amino acids. V lost 2 bases and J lost 4, with 5 bases in between. The germline gives CDR1 KGHSH, CDR2 LQKENI. This chain's CDR3 is CASSPTGETQYF. CDR3 sequence (DNA): TGTGCCAGCTCACCAACGGGAGAGACCCAGTACTTC.

This clonotype came up a few times. The chain has TRBV19 and TRBJ2-2; D is possibly TRBD2 (6 bases). Germline V lookup: CDR1 LNHDA, CDR2 SQIVND (reference sequence). CDR3 length equals 14 residues. Trimming took 4 bases from V and 3 from J, leaving 9 bases between them. This chain's CDR3 is CASSSAGYTGELFF. The CDR3 DNA follows: TGTGCCAGTAGTAGCGCGGGGTACACCGGGGAGCTGTTTTTT.

This clonotype has at least ten counts. DNA of the CDR3: TGTGCCAGCAGTTTCCTTCTTAACAGGGTCGGCACTGAAGCTTTCTTT. Translated: CASSFLLNRVGTEAFF. The V and J genes are TRBV28 and TRBJ1-1, with TRBD1 as a possible D gene (6 bases). V dropped 3 bases and J dropped 4 bases, with 18 bases sitting between them. The CDR3 runs 16 residues. Germline V gene lookup returns CDR1 MDHEN and CDR2 SYDVKM.

At least ten counts were recorded for this clonotype. V usage is TRBV3-1 and J usage is TRBJ1-2; D unresolved. There are 14 residues in the CDR3. CDR1 is LGHDT, CDR2 YNNKEL, per germline (reference sequence). Trimming stripped 2 bases from V and 8 bases from J, with 15 bases between. Here the CDR3 reads CASSQQSSSIGYTF. In DNA, the CDR3 is TGTGCCAGCAGCCAACAGTCTAGCTCGATCGGCTACACCTTC.

This clonotype was found many times. The chain carries TRBV2 and TRBJ2-7, with 9 bases fitting TRBD2. There are 15 residues in the CDR3. In germline, CDR1 is SNHLY, CDR2 FYNNEI. J was trimmed by 5 bases and V by 11 bases; bases with no gene match: 16. CDR3 nucleotides: TGTGCCGGCCTCCATTCCGGGACTAGCAGACACGAGCAGTACTTC. This gives the protein CAGLHSGTSRHEQYF.

This clonotype appeared many times. V is TRBV12-3 or TRBV12-4 and J is TRBJ2-3; weak D call: TRBD2 (6 bases). The CDR3 is made up of 14 amino acids. Deletions cut 8 bases from V and 6 bases from J, with 18 bases between. CDR3 coding DNA: TGTGCCAGCGGCCATGGAGGGAGTCAGGATACGCAGTATTTT. Translated, it gives CASGHGGSQDTQYF.

This clonotype was observed a few times. V is TRBV7-9 and J is TRBJ2-1; TRBD1 matches at 8 bases. V gave up 5 bases and J gave up 4 bases; unmatched junction bases: 10. CDR3 length: 16 amino acids. The V gene's germline CDR1 is SEHNR and CDR2 FQNEAQ (reference sequence). The CDR3 coding sequence is TGTGCCAGCAGCACCCCGGACAGGGTGCAATACAATGAGCAGTTCTTC. It translates to CASSTPDRVQYNEQFF.

There are many counts of this clonotype. The chain has TRBV28 and TRBJ2-1; TRBD2 matches 11 bases. V dropped 5 bases and J dropped 7; count of bases not matched to a gene: 10. Germline V gene sequence: CDR1 MDHEN, CDR2 SYDVKM. This CDR3 comprises 16 residues. DNA of the CDR3: TGTGCCAGCAGTCCCAAACTAGCGGGAGTCCAGAATGAGCAGTTCTTC. Protein sequence: CASSPKLAGVQNEQFF.

This clonotype has at least ten counts. The V and J genes are TRBV5-1 and TRBJ2-2; no clear D gene. This CDR3 has 14 amino acids. Trimming left V 0 bases short and J 6 bases short, with 9 bases between. Germline CDR1 reads SGHRS; CDR2 reads YFSETQ. The CDR3 nucleotides read TGCGCCAGCAGCTTGGATCGGTTGCCCGGGGAGCTGTTTTTT. This gives the protein CASSLDRLPGELFF.